The TCR beta chain described here comes from a study of blood T cell repertoires in COVID-19. Whole-study context: COVID-19 samples from acute and convalescent phases originated in the United States, Italy and Spain. PBMCs, B-cell-depleted T cells, or T cells were the source of the cDNA or gDNA that made up the material.

Seattle patients were enrolled during active infection and followed longitudinally. This clone was counted a few times. Original analysis: The assay estimated nucleated cells by amplifying reference gene primers. Clones were sequenced by immunoSEQ multiplex PCR, and TCRdb holds only the in-frame ones, with some missing. V and J calls and clone size are copied from that table; D and trimming were computed from the DNA. The repertoire holds tens of thousands of clones, with around 77% as singletons. The receptor comes from a man aged 65 to 79 with COVID-19, enrolled during active disease. Sequencing was performed on peripheral blood.

The CDR3: CASSPPSPRGGELFF. In DNA, the CDR3 is TGTGCCAGCTCACCACCTTCTCCCCGAGGCGGGGAGCTGTTTTTT. This sequence joins TRBV18 and TRBJ2-2; D unclear. This CDR3 contains 15 residues. The germline V gene encodes CDR1 KGHSH and CDR2 LQKENI. Trimming cost V 0 bases and J 7 bases, with 12 bases left between them.